This T cell receptor (beta chain) is from a study of blood T cell repertoires in COVID-19. In the study overall: From T cells, B-cell-depleted T cells, or PBMCs came the material, which was cDNA or gDNA.

Per the authors' pipeline: Reference gene primer amplification in the assay estimated nucleated cell counts. Using immunoSEQ multiplex PCR, the repertoire was profiled, and TCRdb retains in-frame clones only, with some absent. V and J calls and clone size come straight from that table; D and trimming were deduced from the DNA. The data show some 400,000 clones, 80% to 90% seen once. Clinical history reported by participants formed the basis on which cohorts were assigned. Material for sequencing was PBMCs or T cells enriched from blood (not recorded which). This clonotype was sampled from a man aged 25 to 40 who had recovered from COVID-19.

CDR3 loop: CASSVGAGGVNEQFF. CDR3 coding DNA: TGTGCCAGCAGCGTAGGGGCGGGAGGAGTAAATGAGCAGTTCTTC. The V call is TRBV9, the J call TRBJ2-1, with TRBD2 identical over 8 bases. The CDR3 loop spans 15 amino acids. Germline CDR1 is SGDLS and CDR2 is YYNGEE. With V trimmed by 0 bases and J by 7 bases, 6 bases remained unmatched.